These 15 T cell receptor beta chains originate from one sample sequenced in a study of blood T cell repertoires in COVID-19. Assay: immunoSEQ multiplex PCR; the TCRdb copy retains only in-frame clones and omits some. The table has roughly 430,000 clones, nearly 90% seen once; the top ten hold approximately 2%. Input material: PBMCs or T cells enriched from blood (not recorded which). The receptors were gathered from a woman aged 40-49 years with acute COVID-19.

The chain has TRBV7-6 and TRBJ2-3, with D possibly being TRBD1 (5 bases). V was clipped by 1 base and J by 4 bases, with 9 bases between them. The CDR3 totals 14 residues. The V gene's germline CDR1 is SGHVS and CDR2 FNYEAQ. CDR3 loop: CASSLGAGPDTQYF. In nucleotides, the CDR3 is TGTGCCAGCAGCTTAGGGGCAGGGCCAGATACGCAGTATTTT.

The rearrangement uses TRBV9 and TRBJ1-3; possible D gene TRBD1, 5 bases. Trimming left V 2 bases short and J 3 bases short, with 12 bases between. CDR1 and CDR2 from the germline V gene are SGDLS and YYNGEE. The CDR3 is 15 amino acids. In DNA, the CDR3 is TGTGCCAGCAGCGTCGACAGATTCGTTGGAAACACCATATATTTT. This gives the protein CASSVDRFVGNTIYF.

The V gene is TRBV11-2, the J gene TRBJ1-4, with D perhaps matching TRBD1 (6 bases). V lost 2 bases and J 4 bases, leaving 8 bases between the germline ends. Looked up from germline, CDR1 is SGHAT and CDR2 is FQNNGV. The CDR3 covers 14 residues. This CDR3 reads CASSLQGLNEKLFF. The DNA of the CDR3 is TGTGCCAGCAGCTTACAGGGGCTTAATGAAAAACTGTTTTTT.

This CDR3 is CASSPAGANVLTF. In DNA, the CDR3 is TGCGCCAGCAGCCCGGCTGGGGCCAACGTCCTGACTTTC. The chain recombines TRBV5-1 with TRBJ2-6; D call uncertain. V dropped 4 bases and J dropped 2 bases, with 4 bases sitting between them. There are 13 residues in the CDR3. Looked up from germline, CDR1 is SGHRS and CDR2 is YFSETQ.

CDR3 amino acids: CASSLVGQPRETQYF. CDR3 DNA: TGTGCCAGCAGCTTAGTCGGCCAGCCGAGGGAGACCCAGTACTTC. The J gene is TRBJ2-5, the V gene TRBV7-2; no clear D. The germline V gene has CDR1 SGHTA and CDR2 FQGNSA. The CDR3 has 15 residues. V lost 1 base and J lost 5, with 14 bases in between.

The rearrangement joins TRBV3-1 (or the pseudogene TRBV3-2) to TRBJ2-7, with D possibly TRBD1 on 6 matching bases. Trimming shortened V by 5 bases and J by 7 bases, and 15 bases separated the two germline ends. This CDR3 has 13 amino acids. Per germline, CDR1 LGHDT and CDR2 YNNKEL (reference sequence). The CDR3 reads CASSYNRDGEQYF. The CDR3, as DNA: TGTGCCAGCAGCTATAACAGGGATGGAGAGCAGTACTTC.

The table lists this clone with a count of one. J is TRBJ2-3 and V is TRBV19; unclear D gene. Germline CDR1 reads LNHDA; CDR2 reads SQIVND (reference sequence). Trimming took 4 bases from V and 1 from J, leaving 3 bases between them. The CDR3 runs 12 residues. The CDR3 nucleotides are TGTGCCAGTAGTACTCGCACAGATACGCAGTATTTT. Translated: CASSTRTDTQYF.

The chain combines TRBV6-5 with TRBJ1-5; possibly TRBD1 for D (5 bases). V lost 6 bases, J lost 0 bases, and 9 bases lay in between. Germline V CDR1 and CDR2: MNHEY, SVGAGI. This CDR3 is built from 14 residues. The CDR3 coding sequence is TGTGCCAGCAGGGAGGGGATTAGCAATCAGCCCCAGCATTTT. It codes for CASREGISNQPQHF.

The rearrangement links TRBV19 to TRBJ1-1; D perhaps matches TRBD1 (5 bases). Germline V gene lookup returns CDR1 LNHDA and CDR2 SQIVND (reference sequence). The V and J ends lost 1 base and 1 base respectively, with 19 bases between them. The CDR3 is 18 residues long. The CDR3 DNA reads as TGTGCCAGTAGTATAGGATCTGGCCGGGGGTGGGAGAACACTGAAGCTTTCTTT. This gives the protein CASSIGSGRGWENTEAFF.

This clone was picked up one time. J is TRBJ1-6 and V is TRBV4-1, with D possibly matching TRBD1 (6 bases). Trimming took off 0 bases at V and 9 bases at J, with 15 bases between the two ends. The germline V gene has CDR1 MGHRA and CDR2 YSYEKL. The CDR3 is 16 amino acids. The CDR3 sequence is CASSQDPGQLLSPLHF. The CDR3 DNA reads TGCGCCAGCAGCCAAGACCCCGGACAGTTACTTTCACCCCTCCACTTT.

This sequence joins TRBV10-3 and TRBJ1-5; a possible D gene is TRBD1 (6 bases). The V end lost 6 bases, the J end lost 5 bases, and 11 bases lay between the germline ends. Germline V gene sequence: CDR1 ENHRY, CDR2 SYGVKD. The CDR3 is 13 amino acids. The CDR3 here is CAIRDRYDQPQHF. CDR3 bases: TGTGCCATCAGAGACAGGTATGATCAGCCCCAGCATTTT.

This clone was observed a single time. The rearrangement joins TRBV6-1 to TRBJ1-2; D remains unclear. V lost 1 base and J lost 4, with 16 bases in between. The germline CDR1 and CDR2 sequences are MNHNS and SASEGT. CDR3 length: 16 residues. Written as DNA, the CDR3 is TGTGCCAGCAGTGAAGTGGGTGCCCCTGAGGGCTATGGCTACACCTTC. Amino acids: CASSEVGAPEGYGYTF.

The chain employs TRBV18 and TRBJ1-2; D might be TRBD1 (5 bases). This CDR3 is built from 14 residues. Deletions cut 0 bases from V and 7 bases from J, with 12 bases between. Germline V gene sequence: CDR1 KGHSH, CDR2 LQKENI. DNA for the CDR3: TGTGCCAGCTCACCACCAACAGGCTCTCGTGGCTACACCTTC. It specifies CASSPPTGSRGYTF.

The CDR3 DNA reads as TGCGCCAGCAGCCAAGATGGCCTGACTGAAGCTTTCTTT. It codes for CASSQDGLTEAFF. This rearrangement joins TRBV4-1 to TRBJ1-1; no reliable D call. The CDR3 contains 13 residues. Trimming removed 0 bases at V and 5 bases at J, with 7 bases between. The germline V gene has CDR1 MGHRA and CDR2 YSYEKL.

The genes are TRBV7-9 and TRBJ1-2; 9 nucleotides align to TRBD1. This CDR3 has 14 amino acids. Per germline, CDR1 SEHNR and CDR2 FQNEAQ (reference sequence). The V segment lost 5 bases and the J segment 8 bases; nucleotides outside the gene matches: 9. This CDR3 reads CASSPQGAVTGYTF. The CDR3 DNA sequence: TGTGCCAGCAGCCCACAGGGGGCTGTTACGGGCTACACCTTC.